This TCR beta chain derives from a study of vaccination and CD4 T cells after COVID-19. On the study more broadly: Post-vaccine specimens were obtained a median roughly 70 days after dose two (range 14 to 241). Broader study findings: The median count of SARS-CoV-2-reactive clonotypes rose from 21 to 38, not significantly.

As for time point: late sampling 161 to 241 days after vaccination in three convalescent patients. This clonotype has only a few counts. The antigen is undetermined. Each CDR3 protein gets one entry after TCRdb re-called the PCR reads with MiXCR. The sample lists about 39,000 distinct CDR3 sequences, about 35% occurring once. The sequenced sample was CD4+ T cells from blood, obtained about 7 months after SARS-CoV-2 vaccination. This receptor was obtained from a human donor who had recovered from COVID-19.

The CDR3 nucleotides read TGTGCCAGCAGCTTAACCGGACAGGGGGAGACCCAGTACTTC. Translated, it gives CASSLTGQGETQYF. This sequence joins TRBV5-4 and TRBJ2-5; 9 positions agree with TRBD1. Unmatched junction bases numbered 4, after V lost 2 bases and J lost 5 bases. Germline-derived CDR1 and CDR2 are SGHNT and YYREEE (reference sequence). The CDR3 runs to 14 residues.